This is a list of T cell receptor beta chains from one sample in a study of T cells in localized non-small cell lung cancer. TCRdb keeps only in-frame clones here, not all; method: immunoSEQ multiplex PCR. The sample lists approximately 880 clones, 25% to 35% occurring once. The specimen was normal lung tissue next to the tumor, collected before any cancer treatment. All receptors come from a man aged 35 to 70 with stage II lung adenocarcinoma. CDR3s include the opening cysteine and the closing phenylalanine or tryptophan. A D gene is named only where the DNA matches it firmly. The size entry is marked missing in some rows and otherwise reads once, few, many or a size class.

cdr3_length: 14
d_call: TRBD2
v_call: TRBV9
clone_size: large
j_call: TRBJ2-1
cdr3_nt: TGTGCCAGCAGCTCCCGGACTAGCTACAATGAGCAGTTCTTC
cdr3_aa: CASSSRTSYNEQFF

cdr3_length: 15
d_call: -
v_call: TRBV5-1
clone_size: few
j_call: TRBJ1-2
cdr3_nt: TGCGCCAGCAGCTTGGCAGGGACTGACAACTATGGCTACACCTTC
cdr3_aa: CASSLAGTDNYGYTF

cdr3_length: 17
d_call: TRBD1
v_call: TRBV4-1
clone_size: large
j_call: TRBJ1-3
cdr3_nt: TGCGCCAGCAGCCACCCCATCCCCGACAGGGCTGGAAACACCATATATTTT
cdr3_aa: CASSHPIPDRAGNTIYF

cdr3_length: 17
d_call: -
v_call: TRBV5-3
clone_size: large
j_call: TRBJ1-4
cdr3_nt: TGTGCCAGAAGCTTGTTCTGCAGGGAGAGTGCTAATGAAAAACTGTTTTTT
cdr3_aa: CARSLFCRESANEKLFF

cdr3_length: 14
d_call: TRBD2
v_call: TRBV6-8
clone_size: few
j_call: TRBJ2-7
cdr3_nt: TGTGCCAGCAGTCAGGGACTAGCGGCCTACGAGCAGTACTTC
cdr3_aa: CASSQGLAAYEQYF

cdr3_length: 13
d_call: -
v_call: TRBV19
clone_size: -
j_call: TRBJ1-2
cdr3_nt: TGTGCCAGCCGTAGACAGGCGCCCGGTGGCTACACCTTC
cdr3_aa: CASRRQAPGGYTF

cdr3_length: 13
d_call: -
v_call: TRBV4-1
clone_size: few
j_call: TRBJ2-1
cdr3_nt: TGCGCCAGCAGCCAGGTTAGCGGCGTCCAGCAGTTCTTC
cdr3_aa: CASSQVSGVQQFF

cdr3_length: 15
d_call: TRBD2
v_call: TRBV9
clone_size: -
j_call: TRBJ2-3
cdr3_nt: TGTGCCAGCAGCGTAGGCGGGAGGATGGGAGATACGCAGTATTTT
cdr3_aa: CASSVGGRMGDTQYF

cdr3_length: 14
d_call: -
v_call: TRBV11-3
clone_size: few
j_call: TRBJ1-4
cdr3_nt: TGTGCCAGCAGCTTAGTGAGGGGTCGGGAAAAACTGTTTTTT
cdr3_aa: CASSLVRGREKLFF

cdr3_length: 18
d_call: -
v_call: TRBV6-8
clone_size: -
j_call: TRBJ2-7
cdr3_nt: TGTGCCAGCAGTTACTCACTCGGCGGGTCTGGATCCTTATACGAGCAGTACTTC
cdr3_aa: CASSYSLGGSGSLYEQYF

cdr3_length: 13
d_call: -
v_call: TRBV7-2
clone_size: large
j_call: TRBJ2-2
cdr3_nt: TGTGCCAGCAGACTGGGGGTAGCCGGGGAGCTGTTTTTT
cdr3_aa: CASRLGVAGELFF

cdr3_length: 14
d_call: -
v_call: TRBV11-3
clone_size: large
j_call: TRBJ2-2
cdr3_nt: TGTGCCAGCAGCTTAGGGACGAACACCGGGGAGCTGTTTTTT
cdr3_aa: CASSLGTNTGELFF

cdr3_length: 14
d_call: TRBD2
v_call: TRBV15
clone_size: -
j_call: TRBJ2-1
cdr3_nt: TGTGCCACCAGCACGACTAGCGGTCATGTTGAGCAGTTCTTC
cdr3_aa: CATSTTSGHVEQFF

cdr3_length: 14
d_call: -
v_call: TRBV27
clone_size: few
j_call: TRBJ2-7
cdr3_nt: TGTGCCAGCAGCCCTTATCCGAGTGCCTACGAGCAGTACTTC
cdr3_aa: CASSPYPSAYEQYF

cdr3_length: 15
d_call: -
v_call: TRBV14
clone_size: -
j_call: TRBJ2-2
cdr3_nt: TGTGCCAGCAGCCAAGCCGGAGGGTCGACCGGGGAGCTGTTTTTT
cdr3_aa: CASSQAGGSTGELFF

cdr3_length: 12
d_call: -
v_call: TRBV19
clone_size: -
j_call: TRBJ1-5
cdr3_nt: TGTGCCAGTAGTATAGGGGGTCAAGCCCAGCATTTT
cdr3_aa: CASSIGGQAQHF

cdr3_length: 12
d_call: -
v_call: TRBV6-8
clone_size: -
j_call: TRBJ2-1
cdr3_nt: TGTGCCAGCAGTTTTTCTATGAATGAGCAGTTCTTC
cdr3_aa: CASSFSMNEQFF

cdr3_length: 16
d_call: TRBD2
v_call: TRBV28
clone_size: -
j_call: TRBJ2-5
cdr3_nt: TGTGCCAGCAGTTTACGGGGGAGGGCCTCTCAAGAGACCCAGTACTTC
cdr3_aa: CASSLRGRASQETQYF

cdr3_length: 11
d_call: -
v_call: TRBV30
clone_size: -
j_call: TRBJ1-1
cdr3_nt: TGTGCCTGGAGTGTAGTCACTGAAGCTTTCTTT
cdr3_aa: CAWSVVTEAFF

cdr3_length: 13
d_call: TRBD1
v_call: TRBV29-1
clone_size: -
j_call: TRBJ1-2
cdr3_nt: TGCAGCGGGTCGGGACAGGGTTCTCGTGGCTACACCTTC
cdr3_aa: CSGSGQGSRGYTF

cdr3_length: 18
d_call: -
v_call: TRBV16
clone_size: -
j_call: TRBJ1-3
cdr3_nt: TGTGCCAGCAGCCAATCGGGGGAGAAGGGTTTGTCTGGAAACACCATATATTTT
cdr3_aa: CASSQSGEKGLSGNTIYF

cdr3_length: 15
d_call: -
v_call: TRBV29-1
clone_size: -
j_call: TRBJ1-2
cdr3_nt: TGCAGCGTTGAAGCCCCACTCAGGGCTAACTATGGCTACACCTTC
cdr3_aa: CSVEAPLRANYGYTF

cdr3_length: 14
d_call: -
v_call: TRBV11-3
clone_size: few
j_call: TRBJ1-1
cdr3_nt: TGTGCCAGCAGCTTAACGGGGTTGAACGCTGAAGCTTTCTTT
cdr3_aa: CASSLTGLNAEAFF

cdr3_length: 14
d_call: -
v_call: TRBV6-8
clone_size: few
j_call: TRBJ2-7
cdr3_nt: TGTGCCAGCAGCCCCGGACAGTCTACCTACGAGCAGTACTTC
cdr3_aa: CASSPGQSTYEQYF

cdr3_length: 15
d_call: TRBD1
v_call: TRBV11-3
clone_size: -
j_call: TRBJ1-1
cdr3_nt: TGTGCCAGCAGCGGACCAGGGGGCGTGGGTACTGAAGCTTTCTTT
cdr3_aa: CASSGPGGVGTEAFF

cdr3_length: 15
d_call: -
v_call: TRBV11-3
clone_size: few
j_call: TRBJ2-5
cdr3_nt: TGTGCCAGCAGCTTTTGGGGAAACCGAAAAGAGACCCAGTACTTC
cdr3_aa: CASSFWGNRKETQYF

cdr3_length: 15
d_call: -
v_call: TRBV28
clone_size: -
j_call: TRBJ2-7
cdr3_nt: TGTGCCAGCAGCCCGATCGGGCAGGGGTCCTACGAGCAGTACTTC
cdr3_aa: CASSPIGQGSYEQYF

cdr3_length: 16
d_call: TRBD2
v_call: TRBV30
clone_size: -
j_call: TRBJ2-2
cdr3_nt: TGTGCCTGGAGCGGACCTACTAGCGGGAGGACCGGGGAGCTGTTTTTT
cdr3_aa: CAWSGPTSGRTGELFF

cdr3_length: 16
d_call: -
v_call: TRBV2
clone_size: few
j_call: TRBJ2-7
cdr3_nt: TGTGCCAGCAGTGTAGAAAGGGATTTACCTACCTACGAGCAGTACTTC
cdr3_aa: CASSVERDLPTYEQYF

cdr3_length: 17
d_call: TRBD2
v_call: TRBV19
clone_size: few
j_call: TRBJ2-1
cdr3_nt: TGTGCCAGTAGTGCGGGACTAGCGGGAGTTGGCTACAATGAGCAGTTCTTC
cdr3_aa: CASSAGLAGVGYNEQFF

cdr3_length: 16
d_call: -
v_call: TRBV6-1
clone_size: few
j_call: TRBJ1-1
cdr3_nt: TGTGCCAGCAGTGAAGGGCTAGGGCAGATGAACACTGAAGCTTTCTTT
cdr3_aa: CASSEGLGQMNTEAFF

cdr3_length: 14
d_call: -
v_call: TRBV9
clone_size: large
j_call: TRBJ2-1
cdr3_nt: TGTGCCAGCAGCCTCCGGACAAGCTACAATGAGCAGTTCTTC
cdr3_aa: CASSLRTSYNEQFF

cdr3_length: 16
d_call: -
v_call: TRBV19
clone_size: few
j_call: TRBJ1-1
cdr3_nt: TGTGCCAGTAGTATAAAGTCGGGGCGGATGAACACTGAAGCTTTCTTT
cdr3_aa: CASSIKSGRMNTEAFF

cdr3_length: 17
d_call: TRBD1
v_call: TRBV6-8
clone_size: few
j_call: TRBJ2-7
cdr3_nt: TGTGCCAGCAGTTACAAGGGGGCCTTCCAAAGCTCCTACGAGCAGTACTTC
cdr3_aa: CASSYKGAFQSSYEQYF

cdr3_length: 16
d_call: -
v_call: TRBV6-8
clone_size: few
j_call: TRBJ1-3
cdr3_nt: TGTGCCAGCAGTTACGGGGCGCCGGGCTCTGGAAACACCATATATTTT
cdr3_aa: CASSYGAPGSGNTIYF

cdr3_length: 15
d_call: -
v_call: TRBV11-3
clone_size: few
j_call: TRBJ2-7
cdr3_nt: TGTGCCAGCAGAAAAAGGGTGGATTTGACCTACGAGCAGTACTTC
cdr3_aa: CASRKRVDLTYEQYF

cdr3_length: 14
d_call: -
v_call: TRBV19
clone_size: few
j_call: TRBJ2-7
cdr3_nt: TGTGCCAGTACCATGTCCGGACCCACCGGCGAGCAGTACTTC
cdr3_aa: CASTMSGPTGEQYF

cdr3_length: 15
d_call: -
v_call: TRBV19
clone_size: -
j_call: TRBJ2-3
cdr3_nt: TGTGCCAGTAGTATAGCAGGTAGGGGGGCAGATACGCAGTATTTT
cdr3_aa: CASSIAGRGADTQYF

cdr3_length: 14
d_call: -
v_call: TRBV5-1
clone_size: -
j_call: TRBJ2-1
cdr3_nt: TGCGCCAGCAGCTTAGCGGGCTTAGACAATGAGCAGTTCTTC
cdr3_aa: CASSLAGLDNEQFF